Shown below are 9 T cell receptor beta chains from a single sample sequenced in a study of long-term antiretroviral therapy in people with HIV. Investigators performed immunoSEQ version v3.0 at survey level. The assay was immunoSEQ multiplex PCR, and TCRdb's table has in-frame clones only and misses some. The profile shows roughly 44,000 clones, around 96% of them singletons. Sample: unsorted PBMCs, taken 3.7 years after starting antiretroviral therapy. These receptors originate from a woman aged 50 to 60 with HIV.

J is TRBJ1-2 and V is TRBV2, with D possibly being TRBD1 (6 bases). CDR3 size: 13 residues. V lost 2 bases and J 7 bases, leaving 11 bases between the germline ends. CDR1 and CDR2 (germline): SNHLY, FYNNEI. The CDR3: CASSELQGSGYTF. The CDR3 bases are TGTGCCAGCAGTGAATTACAGGGTTCTGGCTACACCTTC.

The rearrangement joins TRBV30 to TRBJ1-6; D unclear. Germline V gene sequence: CDR1 GTSNPN, CDR2 SVGIG (reference sequence). The CDR3 runs 15 residues. Trimming shortened V by 0 bases and J by 0 bases, and 6 bases separated the two germline ends. CDR3 coding DNA: TGTGCCTGGAGTGTAGCGGGCTCCTATAATTCACCCCTCCACTTT. Protein: CAWSVAGSYNSPLHF.

V and J are TRBV29-1 and TRBJ1-5; possible D gene TRBD1, 6 bases. Germline V gene sequence: CDR1 SQVTM, CDR2 ANQGSEA. The CDR3 extends over 17 amino acids. With 2 bases removed from V and 0 bases from J, the gap between germline ends came to 17 bases. CDR3 nucleotides: TGCAGCGTTGAACCCCCTAAACGGGGGCATAGCAATCAGCCCCAGCATTTT. Protein: CSVEPPKRGHSNQPQHF.

A word on this clone: Other nucleotide sequences in the sample specify the same CDR3. The rearrangement links TRBV6-1 to TRBJ1-3, with D unclear. V dropped 6 bases and J dropped 0 bases, with 6 bases sitting between them. CDR1 is MNHNS, CDR2 SASEGT, per germline. CDR3 size: 13 residues. CDR3 region: CASRLLSGNTIYF. The CDR3 DNA sequence: TGTGCCAGCAGGCTCCTCTCTGGAAACACCATATATTTT.

The genes are TRBV10-3 and TRBJ1-5; no firm D call. Germline V gene sequence: CDR1 ENHRY, CDR2 SYGVKD. With 3 bases removed from V and 0 bases from J, the gap between germline ends came to 6 bases. CDR3 length equals 14 residues. The CDR3 sequence is CAISDQLSNQPQHF. CDR3 coding DNA: TGTGCCATCAGTGACCAGCTTAGCAATCAGCCCCAGCATTTT.

V is TRBV6-5 and J is TRBJ2-1, with 10 bases fitting TRBD2. This CDR3 has 16 amino acids. The V segment lost 0 bases and the J segment 5 bases; nucleotides outside the gene matches: 4. Germline assignment: CDR1 MNHEY and CDR2 SVGAGI. The CDR3 protein is CASSYSSGGTDNEQFF. CDR3 in DNA: TGTGCCAGCAGTTACTCTAGCGGGGGGACCGACAATGAGCAGTTCTTC.

In DNA, the CDR3 is TGCGCCAGCAGCCTGTCCGCAGGGTCTTACGAGCAGTACTTC. Translated: CASSLSAGSYEQYF. This sequence joins TRBV5-1 and TRBJ2-7; tentative D call: TRBD1 (5 bases). V dropped 4 bases and J dropped 4 bases, with 15 bases sitting between them. Germline V gives CDR1 SGHRS, CDR2 YFSETQ. The CDR3 extends over 14 amino acids.

This clone was counted a single time. Sequence at one end of the junction differs from germline and may be a read error. The CDR3 DNA sequence: TGTGCCAGCAGCCAAGCAATCGGACAGGGATATTCAGCCCTCCACTTT. Amino acids: CASSQAIGQGYSALHF. J is TRBJ1-6 and V is TRBV14; 8 positions match TRBD1. Germline CDR1 reads SGHDN; CDR2 reads FVKESK. This CDR3 has 16 residues.

This chain joins TRBV2 and TRBJ1-2; the D is unclear. CDR3 length: 14 amino acids. The V end lost 7 bases, the J end lost 8 bases, and 20 bases lay between the germline ends. Germline values: CDR1 SNHLY, CDR2 FYNNEI. CDR3 region: CASISALNGGGYTF. The CDR3 region has the DNA TGTGCCAGCATTAGCGCCCTAAACGGAGGGGGCTACACCTTC.